The 32 T cell receptor beta chains below come from one sample, sequenced in a study of blood T cells in healthy people across ages. Then a second PCR, running about 6 to 12 cycles, was carried out with a sample-barcoded 5' primer and a J-beta primer mix. MiXCR, applied by TCRdb to the 5' RACE reads, yields one record per CDR3 protein. The sample contains 540,000 or so distinct CDR3 sequences, roughly 29% of which appear only once. Material: blood. Receptors were obtained from a woman aged 70-85 years in good health.

This clonotype was seen more than once but under ten times. The rearrangement uses TRBV5-6 and TRBJ2-3; D is perhaps TRBD1 (6 bases). Germline V gene sequence: CDR1 SGHDT, CDR2 YYEEEE. V was shortened by 1 base and J by 4 bases, with 16 bases between the two germline ends. The CDR3 has 16 residues. CDR3 nucleotide sequence: TGTGCCAGCAGCTTGAGTGTGAACAGGGTATCAGATACGCAGTATTTT. This translates into CASSLSVNRVSDTQYF.

This clonotype occurred a few times. The chain combines TRBV5-1 with TRBJ2-3; D is perhaps TRBD2 (6 bases). This CDR3 has 16 residues. CDR1 is SGHRS and CDR2 is YFSETQ in the germline V gene. Trimming took off 0 bases at V and 2 bases at J, with 13 bases between the two ends. As DNA, the CDR3 is TGCGCCAGCAGCTTGGCTGGGACTGGATTCACAGATACGCAGTATTTT. It translates to CASSLAGTGFTDTQYF.

Concerning this clonotype itself: Since a far larger clone is one base different, this is likely a read error. The V call is TRBV7-8, the J call TRBJ1-2; D not resolved. The CDR3 length is 13 residues. Trimming pared 1 base from V and 2 bases from J, leaving 5 bases between. Germline CDR1 reads SGHVS; CDR2 reads FQNEAQ. CDR3 nucleotides: TGTGCCAGCAGCTTAGGGTGGAACTATGGCTACACCTTC. Translation: CASSLGWNYGYTF.

The chain combines TRBV21-1 with TRBJ2-1. TRBV21-1 is a pseudogene locus. This CDR3 spans 17 amino acids. The CDR3 is CASSKAAEGSSYNEQFF. CDR3 nucleotides: TGTGCCAGCAGCAAAGCGGCCGAGGGGAGCTCCTACAATGAGCAGTTCTTC.

V and J are TRBV20-1 and TRBJ2-5, with a weak D call TRBD1 (5 bases). The germline V gene has CDR1 DFQATT and CDR2 SNEGSKA (reference sequence). V lost 0 bases, J lost 2 bases, and 13 bases lay in between. The CDR3 consists of 15 residues. The CDR3 bases are TGCAGTGCTAGAGATGGGGCTATCTTTCAAGAGACCCAGTACTTC. The encoded protein is CSARDGAIFQETQYF.

The V and J genes are TRBV29-1 and TRBJ1-2, with 7 positions matching TRBD1. The CDR3 spans 13 residues. V lost 4 bases, J lost 6 bases, and 8 bases stayed unmatched. Germline V lookup: CDR1 SQVTM, CDR2 ANQGSEA. The CDR3 loop is CSVARGRLDGYTF. The CDR3 DNA reads as TGCAGCGTTGCTAGGGGGCGCCTGGATGGCTACACCTTC.

The rearrangement links TRBV20-1 to TRBJ2-5; D is ambiguous. With the DNA end fitting TRBJ2-1 better, the J assignment may be wrong. This CDR3 has 11 residues. Germline loops: CDR1 DFQATT, CDR2 SNEGSKA (reference sequence). The DNA of the CDR3 is TGCAGTGCTTCGCCACACAATGAGCAGTTCTTC. Translated, it gives CSASPHNEQFF.

This clonotype was observed a handful of times. V usage is TRBV12-3 or TRBV12-4 and J usage is TRBJ2-7; TRBD1 agrees at 8 bases. The CDR3 has 12 amino acids. Germline trimming cut 5 bases from V and 7 bases from J; bases unmatched to any gene: 4. CDR3 sequence reads: CASSRQGREQYF. CDR3 in DNA: TGTGCCAGCAGTCGACAGGGGAGAGAGCAGTACTTC.

This chain joins TRBV3-1 and TRBJ2-4; D tentatively fits TRBD1 or TRBD2 (6 bases each). Germline-derived CDR1 and CDR2 are LGHDT and YNNKEL (reference sequence). The CDR3 contains 16 residues. V was shortened by 2 bases and J by 0 bases, with 11 bases between the two germline ends. CDR3 coding DNA: TGTGCCAGCAGCCAAACCGGGGGCGAAGCCAAAAACATTCAGTACTTC. Amino acid sequence: CASSQTGGEAKNIQYF.

This clonotype showed up just a few times. This chain uses TRBV13 with TRBJ1-1; D call uncertain. V was trimmed by 1 base and J by 2 bases, leaving 14 bases between them. This CDR3 is 16 amino acids long. The germline gives CDR1 PRHDT, CDR2 FYEKMQ (reference sequence). This CDR3 reads CASSLVSRALNTEAFF. CDR3 DNA sequence: TGTGCCAGCAGCTTAGTGTCTCGCGCGTTAAACACTGAAGCTTTCTTT.

This clonotype has only a few counts. The rearrangement joins TRBV5-4 to TRBJ2-5; D uncertain. The CDR3 spans 14 residues. Germline CDR1 SGHNT, CDR2 YYREEE (reference sequence). The ends were cut back, 2 bases at V and 1 base at J, with 9 bases in the middle. CDR3 loop: CASSLPTPQETQYF. CDR3 nucleotides: TGTGCCAGCAGCTTACCTACTCCCCAAGAGACCCAGTACTTC.

The J gene is TRBJ2-5, the V gene TRBV11-2; D may be TRBD2 (5 bases). Germline CDR1 reads SGHAT; CDR2 reads FQNNGV. V shed 5 bases and J shed 5 bases, with 15 bases lying between them. The CDR3 length is 14 residues. Here the CDR3 reads CASSQNTPGETQYF. CDR3 nucleotides: TGTGCCAGCAGCCAAAATACACCGGGGGAGACCCAGTACTTC. Full variable domain (rest looked up from reference TRBV11-2 and TRBJ2-5): EAGVAQSPRYKIIEKRQSVAFWCNPISGHATLYWYQQILGQGPKLLIQFQNNGVVDDSQLPKDRFSAERLKGVDSTLKIQPAKLEDSAVYLCASSQNTPGETQYFGPGTRLLVL.

The chain recombines TRBV4-3 with TRBJ2-7; perhaps TRBD2 as D (7 bases). TRBJ2-1 matches the DNA end more closely, so the J call is doubtful. CDR3 length equals 18 residues. Germline CDR1 is LGHNA and CDR2 is YSLEER. The CDR3 coding sequence is TGCGCCAGCAGCCAAAGGGTCGGCGGGGGCCTCGGATCCAATGAGCAGTTCTTC. Translating it yields CASSQRVGGGLGSNEQFF.

This clonotype was counted between two and nine times. The chain is built from TRBV20-1 and TRBJ2-1, with D possibly being TRBD2 (5 bases). The CDR3 is 15 amino acids. Trimming took off 6 bases at V and 0 bases at J, with 15 bases between the two ends. Per the germline V gene, CDR1 is DFQATT and CDR2 is SNEGSKA (reference sequence). Written as DNA, the CDR3 is TGCAGTGCCGTAGGAGGACTCCGCTCCTACAATGAGCAGTTCTTC. It is translated as CSAVGGLRSYNEQFF.

This clonotype was counted between two and nine times. V usage is TRBV4-1 and J usage is TRBJ2-1, with D perhaps matching TRBD1 or TRBD2 (5 bases each). The germline CDR1 and CDR2 sequences are MGHRA and YSYEKL. Trimming took off 3 bases at V and 0 bases at J, with 15 bases between the two ends. The CDR3 has 17 amino acids. CDR3 in amino acids: CASSHLPGPYSYNEQFF. The CDR3 nucleotides are TGCGCCAGCAGCCATCTTCCGGGACCCTACTCCTACAATGAGCAGTTCTTC.

The chain links TRBV4-2 to TRBJ1-1; 7 positions match TRBD1. The germline V gene encodes CDR1 LGHNA and CDR2 YNFKEQ. The trim removed 1 base at V and 5 bases at J, leaving 1 base unmatched. This CDR3 has 13 amino acids. The CDR3 nucleotides are TGTGCCAGCAGCCAAGGGGGACAGACTGAAGCTTTCTTT. Encoded protein: CASSQGGQTEAFF.

This chain connects TRBV7-2 to TRBJ1-2, with a tentative D call TRBD1 (5 bases). The CDR3 extends over 17 amino acids. Germline V gene sequence: CDR1 SGHTA, CDR2 FQGNSA. V was pared by 1 base and J by 0 bases, with 15 bases between. CDR3 sequence: CASSLERGTVANYGYTF. As DNA, the CDR3 is TGTGCCAGCAGCTTAGAGCGGGGGACGGTAGCTAACTATGGCTACACCTTC.

This clonotype occurred a few times. The chain uses TRBV7-2 and TRBJ1-1; a weak D match, TRBD1 (5 bases). V was cut by 5 bases and J by 11 bases, with 15 bases left in between. The germline CDR1 and CDR2 sequences are SGHTA and FQGNSA. CDR3 length: 12 residues. CDR3 in amino acids: CASSLGGFGAFF. CDR3 DNA sequence: TGTGCCAGCAGCCTCGGGGGGTTTGGGGCTTTCTTT.

This clonotype was detected only once. The rearrangement links TRBV7-2 to TRBJ2-3; a weak D match, TRBD1 (7 bases). Trimming removed 5 bases at V and 2 bases at J, with 14 bases between. This CDR3 spans 15 amino acids. The V gene's germline CDR1 is SGHTA and CDR2 FQGNSA. DNA of the CDR3: TGTGCCAGCAGCCCGCAGGGGGGATTCACAGATACGCAGTATTTT. Translated: CASSPQGGFTDTQYF.

This clonotype was counted at least ten times. The chain is built from TRBV24-1 and TRBJ2-4; D assignment may be TRBD1 or TRBD2 (5 bases each). There are 12 residues in the CDR3. Germline V gene sequence: CDR1 KGHDR, CDR2 SFDVKD. Trimming pared 3 bases from V and 13 bases from J, leaving 12 bases between. The CDR3 spells CATSDGYGTQYF. The CDR3 nucleotides read TGTGCCACCAGTGATGGCTACGGGACGCAGTACTTC.

The table lists this clonotype with a few counts. A read error may be the cause here, since a much bigger clone is one base away. The J gene is TRBJ2-5, the V gene TRBV9; 13 bases match TRBD2. The CDR3 is made up of 15 amino acids. Germline values: CDR1 SGDLS, CDR2 YYNGEE. The CDR3 sequence is CAGSVGTSGEETQYF. In DNA, the CDR3 is TGTGCCGGCAGCGTAGGGACTAGCGGGGAAGAGACCCAGTACTTC.

In its sample, this clonotype was seen a few times. The CDR3 bases are TGCAGTGCTAGATGGCGAGAGACCCAGTACTTC. Amino acid sequence: CSARWRETQYF. V usage is TRBV20-1 and J usage is TRBJ2-5; D is ambiguous. The CDR3 loop spans 11 amino acids. Germline lookup yields CDR1 DFQATT and CDR2 SNEGSKA (reference sequence). Trimming cost V 2 bases and J 4 bases, with 5 bases left between them.

The chain uses TRBV20-1 and TRBJ2-3; no firm D call. TRBJ1-5 explains the end of the DNA better; the J call may be wrong. Germline V CDR1 and CDR2: DFQATT, SNEGSKA (reference sequence). The CDR3 extends over 16 amino acids. The CDR3 loop is CSARDRPEKSTDTQHF. The CDR3 bases are TGCAGTGCTAGAGATCGCCCAGAAAAATCCACAGATACGCAGCATTTT.

In this sample, this clonotype turned up a few times. This chain joins TRBV11-2 and TRBJ1-1; maybe TRBD1 (5 bases). Germline V CDR1 and CDR2: SGHAT, FQNNGV. The CDR3 contains 15 residues. Deletions cut 4 bases from V and 7 bases from J, with 19 bases between. The CDR3 DNA follows: TGTGCCAGCAGCTCTTTAGTCAGGGACGGCCTTGAAGCTTTCTTT. This translates into CASSSLVRDGLEAFF.

This clonotype was detected a few times. The J gene is TRBJ2-5, the V gene TRBV24-1; the D is unclear. The germline CDR1 and CDR2 sequences are KGHDR and SFDVKD. The CDR3 extends over 14 amino acids. Trimming removed 6 bases from V and 1 base from J, with 11 bases in between. The CDR3 nucleotides are TGTGCCACCAGTCCCGGACCCCCCCAAGAGACCCAGTACTTC. Residues: CATSPGPPQETQYF.

This clonotype was seen more than once but under ten times. V is TRBV29-1 and J is TRBJ2-1, with D possibly TRBD2 on 5 matching bases. The CDR3 spans 15 residues. Germline V gives CDR1 SQVTM, CDR2 ANQGSEA. The germline V and J ends were trimmed by 6 bases and 1 base, with 16 bases remaining between them. Written as DNA, the CDR3 is TGCAGCGTCGCTCGGGGATATTCATCCTACAATGAGCAGTTCTTC. This translates into CSVARGYSSYNEQFF.

This sequence joins TRBV10-3 and TRBJ1-4; D uncertain. This CDR3 spans 15 amino acids. V lost 10 bases and J 0 bases, leaving 15 bases between the germline ends. CDR1 and CDR2 from the germline V gene are ENHRY and SYGVKD. The DNA for the CDR3 is TGTGCCACCCGGGATCTCCCTGCAACTAATGAAAAACTGTTTTTT. This gives the protein CATRDLPATNEKLFF.

This clonotype was seen only a few times. A read error may produce the germline difference seen at one junction end. The chain links TRBV6-2 or TRBV6-3 to TRBJ2-3, with 8 bases fitting TRBD2. This CDR3 comprises 16 residues. Germline CDR1 and CDR2: MNHEY and SVGEGT. The CDR3 protein is CASPPPGGVELDAQYF. CDR3 bases: TGTGCCAGCCCCCCACCGGGGGGGGTTGAGTTAGATGCGCAGTATTTT.

This CDR3 is CASSLQVPGLASYNEQFF. The CDR3 DNA is TGCGCCAGCAGCTTACAAGTTCCCGGACTAGCCTCCTACAATGAGCAGTTCTTC. The V and J genes are TRBV5-1 and TRBJ2-1; TRBD2 agrees at 8 bases. Unmatched junction bases numbered 10, after V lost 2 bases and J lost 0 bases. CDR3 length: 18 amino acids. Germline V gene data show CDR1 as SGHRS and CDR2 as YFSETQ.

This clonotype was counted a few times. The chain joins TRBV4-3 to TRBJ2-2, with D perhaps TRBD2 (5 bases). The V gene lost 0 bases and the J gene lost 4 bases, with 9 bases spanning the gap. Germline V gene sequence: CDR1 LGHNA, CDR2 YSLEER. The CDR3 extends over 15 amino acids. The CDR3 is CASSQDPRGTGELFF. The CDR3 region has the DNA TGCGCCAGCAGCCAAGATCCACGGGGCACCGGGGAGCTGTTTTTT.

This clonotype appeared a few times. The rearrangement links TRBV6-5 to TRBJ1-5; D remains unclear. The CDR3 sequence is 15 residues long. V was clipped by 4 bases and J by 1 base, with 11 bases between them. Germline V lookup: CDR1 MNHEY, CDR2 SVGAGI. This CDR3 is CASSLVLGSNQPQHF. In DNA form, the CDR3 reads TGTGCCAGCAGTTTGGTGTTAGGAAGCAATCAGCCCCAGCATTTT.

The rearrangement uses TRBV7-2 and TRBJ1-2; D may be TRBD1 (5 bases). CDR3 length: 16 residues. Germline lookup yields CDR1 SGHTA and CDR2 FQGNSA. Trimming shortened V by 2 bases and J by 8 bases, and 21 bases separated the two germline ends. The CDR3 nucleotides read TGTGCCAGCAGCTTAAGACCCTTACAGGATCGGGTCGGCTACACCTTC. Protein: CASSLRPLQDRVGYTF.